Below, one T cell receptor (beta chain) is given with its context. The antigen remains unidentified. This beta chain came through as a stray read in a library set up for alpha chains, and its size says little. Study-level findings and limits: The larger cohort examined one V-J beta rearrangement, not whole repertoires. In terms of TCR gene usage, tumor memory CD4+ T cells clustered together with blood and lymph node memory CD4+ cells, as well as with lymph node naive CD4+ cells.

This CDR3 has 15 residues. V was trimmed by 3 bases and J by 7 bases, leaving 19 bases between them. After constant-region reverse-primer amplification, full-length variable regions underwent semi-nested PCR with Nested Universal Primer A. TCRdb redid the calling of the 5' RACE reads with MiXCR, one entry per CDR3 protein. The table records approximately 200 distinct CDR3 sequences, roughly nine tenths of them present only once. The chain combines TRBV12-3 or TRBV12-4 with TRBJ2-7, with D hard to call. This clonotype was obtained from a female donor with breast cancer. The specimen was memory CD4+ T cells sorted from blood. The subset denotes: memory CD4+ T cells, CD4+CD45RO+CD25-. CDR3 in amino acids: CASSLFRAPLGEQYF. Written as DNA, the CDR3 is TGTGCCAGCAGTTTGTTTAGAGCCCCCTTAGGGGAGCAGTACTTC.